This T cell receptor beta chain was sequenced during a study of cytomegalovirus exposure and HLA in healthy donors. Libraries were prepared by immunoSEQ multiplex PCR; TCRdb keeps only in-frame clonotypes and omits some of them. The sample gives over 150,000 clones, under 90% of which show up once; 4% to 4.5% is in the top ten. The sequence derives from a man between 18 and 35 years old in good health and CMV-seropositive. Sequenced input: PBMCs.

The CDR3 loop reads CASIREQYNEQFF. In nucleotides, the CDR3 is TGTGCCAGCATTAGAGAACAGTACAATGAGCAGTTCTTC. The chain joins TRBV6-5 to TRBJ2-1; D is undetermined. There are 13 residues in the CDR3. The germline gives CDR1 MNHEY, CDR2 SVGAGI. Trimming removed 7 bases at V and 4 bases at J, with 11 bases between.